This is a list of T cell receptor beta chains from one sample in a study of cytomegalovirus exposure and HLA in healthy donors. Assay used: immunoSEQ multiplex PCR; TCRdb lists only in-frame clones, some missing. In the table there are more than 75,000 clones, approximately 93% of which are singletons. Material: PBMCs. Receptors originate from a young man in good health and CMV-seronegative. Each CDR3 is given with its conserved first and last residue. Each record gives: J gene, clone size, V gene, D gene, CDR3 protein, CDR3 DNA. A D gene is named only where the DNA matches it firmly. Size is omitted from some rows. Given values are once, few, many or a class for expanded clones.

j_call: TRBJ1-1
clone_size: .
v_call: TRBV5-6
d_call: .
cdr3_aa: CASSLRRRDTEAFF
cdr3_nt: TGTGCCAGCAGCTTACGCCGGCGGGACACTGAAGCTTTCTTT

j_call: TRBJ1-1
clone_size: .
v_call: TRBV6-5
d_call: .
cdr3_aa: CASSYHGKDTEAFF
cdr3_nt: TGTGCCAGCAGTTATCACGGGAAGGACACTGAAGCTTTCTTT

j_call: TRBJ1-3
clone_size: .
v_call: TRBV30
d_call: TRBD1
cdr3_aa: CAWSLPGGEYSGNTIYF
cdr3_nt: TGTGCCTGGAGTCTCCCAGGGGGCGAATACTCTGGAAACACCATATATTTT

j_call: TRBJ1-5
clone_size: once
v_call: TRBV7-2
d_call: .
cdr3_aa: CASSPQTDNQPQHF
cdr3_nt: TGTGCCAGCAGCCCGCAGACAGACAATCAGCCCCAGCATTTT

j_call: TRBJ1-1
clone_size: .
v_call: TRBV19
d_call: .
cdr3_aa: CASSSSRGNTEAFF
cdr3_nt: TGTGCCAGTAGTTCCTCAAGGGGCAACACTGAAGCTTTCTTT

j_call: TRBJ1-1
clone_size: .
v_call: TRBV19
d_call: TRBD1
cdr3_aa: CASSIVTGTGISRAFF
cdr3_nt: TGTGCCAGTAGTATAGTAACCGGGACAGGTATTTCGAGAGCTTTCTTT

j_call: TRBJ2-2
clone_size: .
v_call: TRBV4-2
d_call: .
cdr3_aa: CASSQSEGSEWGTGELFF
cdr3_nt: TGTGCCAGCAGCCAATCGGAGGGTAGCGAATGGGGAACCGGGGAGCTGTTTTTT

j_call: TRBJ2-7
clone_size: .
v_call: TRBV10-1
d_call: .
cdr3_aa: CASSDPGPEGAYEQYF
cdr3_nt: TGCGCCAGCAGTGATCCGGGACCAGAGGGGGCCTACGAGCAGTACTTC

j_call: TRBJ2-3
clone_size: .
v_call: TRBV4-3
d_call: TRBD2
cdr3_aa: CASSQEAGEPDTQYF
cdr3_nt: TGCGCCAGCAGCCAAGAGGCGGGAGAACCAGATACGCAGTATTTT

j_call: TRBJ2-3
clone_size: .
v_call: TRBV18
d_call: .
cdr3_aa: CASSSRVDTQYF
cdr3_nt: TGTGCCAGCTCATCGAGGGTAGATACGCAGTATTTT

j_call: TRBJ1-5
clone_size: .
v_call: TRBV19
d_call: .
cdr3_aa: CASSGRPGLKGSQPQHF
cdr3_nt: TGTGCCAGTAGCGGACGGCCGGGACTTAAGGGAAGTCAGCCCCAGCATTTT

j_call: TRBJ2-7
clone_size: .
v_call: TRBV4-2
d_call: .
cdr3_aa: CASSQDGASSYEQYF
cdr3_nt: TGTGCCAGCAGCCAAGATGGGGCTAGCTCCTACGAGCAGTACTTC

j_call: TRBJ2-5
clone_size: .
v_call: TRBV9
d_call: .
cdr3_aa: CASSVWDSGVLTQYF
cdr3_nt: TGTGCCAGCAGCGTATGGGACTCTGGGGTCCTGACCCAGTACTTC

j_call: TRBJ1-5
clone_size: .
v_call: TRBV12-5
d_call: .
cdr3_aa: CASGLSRLAGNNQPQHF
cdr3_nt: TGTGCTAGTGGTTTGTCTAGGCTTGCGGGAAACAATCAGCCCCAGCATTTT

j_call: TRBJ2-7
clone_size: .
v_call: TRBV7-6
d_call: TRBD2
cdr3_aa: CASSPKRESYEQYF
cdr3_nt: TGTGCCAGCAGCCCTAAGCGGGAGTCCTACGAGCAGTACTTC

j_call: TRBJ2-2
clone_size: few
v_call: TRBV6-4
d_call: TRBD1
cdr3_aa: CASSAGTGGTGELFF
cdr3_nt: TGTGCCAGCAGTGCCGGGACAGGGGGCACCGGGGAGCTGTTTTTT

j_call: TRBJ1-5
clone_size: .
v_call: TRBV7-2
d_call: .
cdr3_aa: CASSLVAQGQPQHF
cdr3_nt: TGTGCCAGCAGCTTAGTGGCACAGGGACAGCCCCAGCATTTT

j_call: TRBJ1-5
clone_size: .
v_call: TRBV6-5
d_call: .
cdr3_aa: CASSPDSISNQPQHF
cdr3_nt: TGTGCCAGCAGTCCGGACAGTATTAGCAATCAGCCCCAGCATTTT

j_call: TRBJ2-7
clone_size: .
v_call: TRBV5-1
d_call: .
cdr3_aa: CASNAAGTSYEQYF
cdr3_nt: TGCGCCAGCAACGCGGCGGGGACCTCCTACGAGCAGTACTTC

j_call: TRBJ2-1
clone_size: .
v_call: TRBV7-8
d_call: TRBD2
cdr3_aa: CASRPQALAGVLYNEQFF
cdr3_nt: TGTGCCAGCAGACCCCAGGCCCTAGCGGGGGTTCTCTACAATGAGCAGTTCTTC

j_call: TRBJ2-1
clone_size: .
v_call: TRBV5-1
d_call: TRBD2
cdr3_aa: CASSLAGTSGGAQFF
cdr3_nt: TGCGCCAGCAGCTTGGCCGGGACTAGCGGGGGGGCCCAGTTCTTC

j_call: TRBJ1-5
clone_size: .
v_call: TRBV27
d_call: TRBD1
cdr3_aa: CASRGGQGKFFPQHF
cdr3_nt: TGTGCCAGCAGGGGGGGACAGGGTAAGTTTTTCCCCCAGCATTTT

j_call: TRBJ2-1
clone_size: once
v_call: TRBV27
d_call: TRBD1
cdr3_aa: CASSLFLGGHTTSNEQFF
cdr3_nt: TGTGCCAGCAGTTTATTTTTAGGGGGCCATACGACGTCCAATGAGCAGTTCTTC

j_call: TRBJ1-4
clone_size: .
v_call: TRBV18
d_call: .
cdr3_aa: CASSRTQGWNEKLFF
cdr3_nt: TGTGCCAGCTCACGTACGCAGGGGTGGAATGAAAAACTGTTTTTT

j_call: TRBJ2-1
clone_size: .
v_call: TRBV9
d_call: TRBD2
cdr3_aa: CASSVGVAGDWGNEQFF
cdr3_nt: TGTGCCAGCAGCGTAGGGGTAGCGGGAGACTGGGGGAATGAGCAGTTCTTC

j_call: TRBJ2-3
clone_size: .
v_call: TRBV5-1
d_call: TRBD2
cdr3_aa: CASSLGGLAGGLSTDTQYF
cdr3_nt: TGCGCCAGCAGCTTGGGAGGACTAGCGGGGGGCCTCAGCACAGATACGCAGTATTTT

j_call: TRBJ2-7
clone_size: once
v_call: TRBV5-1
d_call: .
cdr3_aa: CASSVDQTGLSYEQYF
cdr3_nt: TGCGCCAGCAGCGTGGACCAAACAGGCCTCTCCTACGAGCAGTACTTC

j_call: TRBJ2-2
clone_size: .
v_call: TRBV19
d_call: TRBD1
cdr3_aa: CASTQGQINTGELFF
cdr3_nt: TGTGCCAGTACACAGGGACAGATAAACACCGGGGAGCTGTTTTTT

j_call: TRBJ1-5
clone_size: .
v_call: TRBV29-1
d_call: TRBD1
cdr3_aa: CSARTGGNQPQHF
cdr3_nt: TGCAGCGCTAGGACAGGGGGCAATCAGCCCCAGCATTTT

j_call: TRBJ2-5
clone_size: .
v_call: TRBV5-4
d_call: TRBD2
cdr3_aa: CASSFTGLVHGETQYF
cdr3_nt: TGTGCCAGCAGCTTTACGGGACTAGTTCACGGAGAGACCCAGTACTTC

j_call: TRBJ2-1
clone_size: .
v_call: TRBV7-9
d_call: .
cdr3_aa: CASSAPPGRGFNNEQFF
cdr3_nt: TGTGCCAGCAGCGCGCCACCGGGCAGGGGATTTAACAATGAGCAGTTCTTC

j_call: TRBJ2-1
clone_size: .
v_call: TRBV6-5
d_call: .
cdr3_aa: CASMRGGSYNEQFF
cdr3_nt: TGTGCCAGCATGAGGGGGGGGTCCTACAATGAGCAGTTCTTC

j_call: TRBJ1-1
clone_size: .
v_call: TRBV10-3
d_call: .
cdr3_aa: CAISESSLVGKAFF
cdr3_nt: TGTGCCATCAGTGAGTCTAGTCTTGTCGGTAAAGCTTTCTTT

j_call: TRBJ1-4
clone_size: .
v_call: TRBV6-5
d_call: TRBD1
cdr3_aa: CASRQGAGDLFF
cdr3_nt: TGTGCCAGCAGGCAGGGGGCAGGAGACTTGTTTTTT

j_call: TRBJ1-2
clone_size: .
v_call: TRBV19
d_call: TRBD1
cdr3_aa: CASSMSPRQGANYGYTF
cdr3_nt: TGTGCCAGTAGTATGTCCCCTCGCCAGGGGGCTAACTATGGCTACACCTTC

j_call: TRBJ2-1
clone_size: once
v_call: TRBV7-8
d_call: TRBD2
cdr3_aa: CASETDGGADEQFF
cdr3_nt: TGTGCCAGCGAGACCGACGGGGGGGCCGATGAGCAGTTCTTC

j_call: TRBJ2-7
clone_size: once
v_call: TRBV5-1
d_call: .
cdr3_aa: CASSLESVQVYEQYF
cdr3_nt: TGCGCCAGCAGCTTGGAGTCAGTACAAGTCTACGAGCAGTACTTC

j_call: TRBJ1-2
clone_size: .
v_call: TRBV6-5
d_call: TRBD1
cdr3_aa: CASSYSRQGQGGYTF
cdr3_nt: TGTGCCAGCAGTTACTCCCGACAGGGGCAAGGTGGCTACACCTTC

j_call: TRBJ1-4
clone_size: .
v_call: TRBV19
d_call: TRBD1
cdr3_aa: CASNGDRLNEKLFF
cdr3_nt: TGTGCCAGTAATGGGGACAGGTTGAATGAAAAACTGTTTTTT

j_call: TRBJ1-4
clone_size: .
v_call: TRBV5-4
d_call: .
cdr3_aa: CASSLGLNEKLFF
cdr3_nt: TGTGCCAGCAGCTTGGGGCTTAATGAAAAACTGTTTTTT

j_call: TRBJ1-6
clone_size: .
v_call: TRBV5-1
d_call: TRBD1
cdr3_aa: CASSSGQGNSPLHF
cdr3_nt: TGCGCCAGCAGCTCGGGACAGGGCAACTCACCCCTCCACTTT

j_call: TRBJ2-7
clone_size: .
v_call: TRBV28
d_call: .
cdr3_aa: CASSLLGVTSEQYF
cdr3_nt: TGTGCCAGCAGTTTACTAGGGGTGACCTCCGAGCAGTACTTC

j_call: TRBJ1-1
clone_size: .
v_call: TRBV30
d_call: .
cdr3_aa: CAWSVFYTEAFF
cdr3_nt: TGTGCCTGGAGTGTCTTTTACACTGAAGCTTTCTTT

j_call: TRBJ2-5
clone_size: .
v_call: TRBV6-1
d_call: TRBD2
cdr3_aa: CASSGGGQETQYF
cdr3_nt: TGTGCCAGCAGTGGGGGAGGGCAAGAGACCCAGTACTTC

j_call: TRBJ2-5
clone_size: .
v_call: TRBV7-9
d_call: TRBD1
cdr3_aa: CASSHNYRGAWETQYF
cdr3_nt: TGTGCCAGCAGTCATAATTACAGGGGGGCGTGGGAGACCCAGTACTTC

j_call: TRBJ1-2
clone_size: few
v_call: TRBV6-5
d_call: TRBD1
cdr3_aa: CASSYQGAAGYTF
cdr3_nt: TGTGCCAGCAGTTACCAGGGGGCCGCTGGCTACACCTTC

j_call: TRBJ2-2
clone_size: .
v_call: TRBV4-3
d_call: .
cdr3_aa: CASSQEGGRGTGELFF
cdr3_nt: TGCGCCAGCAGCCAAGAAGGTGGGAGAGGCACCGGGGAGCTGTTTTTT

j_call: TRBJ1-2
clone_size: .
v_call: TRBV7-9
d_call: TRBD1
cdr3_aa: CASSYPGQGAYGYTF
cdr3_nt: TGTGCCAGCAGCTACCCCGGACAGGGGGCATATGGCTACACCTTC

j_call: TRBJ2-7
clone_size: .
v_call: TRBV30
d_call: TRBD1
cdr3_aa: CAWVDRGRSYEQYF
cdr3_nt: TGTGCCTGGGTGGACAGGGGGCGCTCCTACGAGCAGTACTTC

j_call: TRBJ1-2
clone_size: .
v_call: TRBV27
d_call: TRBD1
cdr3_aa: CASRLRTGPNYGYTF
cdr3_nt: TGTGCCAGCAGGCTCAGGACAGGCCCCAACTATGGCTACACCTTC

j_call: TRBJ2-7
clone_size: .
v_call: TRBV5-1
d_call: TRBD1
cdr3_aa: CASSTGQAISYEQYF
cdr3_nt: TGCGCCAGCAGCACGGGACAGGCGATCTCCTACGAGCAGTACTTC